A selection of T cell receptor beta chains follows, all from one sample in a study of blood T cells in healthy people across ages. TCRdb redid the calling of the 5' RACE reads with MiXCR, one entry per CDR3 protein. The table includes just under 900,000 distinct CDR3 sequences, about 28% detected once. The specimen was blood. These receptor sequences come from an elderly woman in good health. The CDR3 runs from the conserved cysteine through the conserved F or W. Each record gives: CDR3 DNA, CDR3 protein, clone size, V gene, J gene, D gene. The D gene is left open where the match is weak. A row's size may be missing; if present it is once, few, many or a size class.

TGTGCCAGCAGCTCAACTAGCGGGGGATACACCGGGGAGCTGTTTTTT	CASSSTSGGYTGELFF	many	TRBV7-2	TRBJ2-2	TRBD2
TGCGCCAGCAGCTTGGCGCAGATCTCCTACAATGAGCAGTTCTTC	CASSLAQISYNEQFF	many	TRBV5-1	TRBJ2-1	.
TGCAGTGCTAGAGAAACAGGGGAGAATCAGCCCCAGCATTTT	CSARETGENQPQHF	many	TRBV20-1	TRBJ1-5	TRBD1
TGCAGTGCTAGGGAGGCGCAGTCTAATGAAAAACGGTTTTTT	CSAREAQSNEKRFF	few	TRBV20-1	TRBJ1-4	.
TGCGCCAGCAGCTTGGGACAGCCAGCATACTACGAGCAGTACTTC	CASSLGQPAYYEQYF	once	TRBV5-1	TRBJ2-7	.
TGCAGCGTTGAGGGGGAACAGGGCCGGAGCACTGAAGCTTTCTTT	CSVEGEQGRSTEAFF	few	TRBV29-1	TRBJ1-1	.
TGTGCCAGCAGCTCATGGACTAGCGGGGGGGCCAGTTGGGATACGCAGTATTTT	CASSSWTSGGASWDTQYF	many	TRBV5-5	TRBJ2-3	TRBD2
TGTGCCAGCAGCTGGGAAAATGAGCAGTTCTTC	CASSWENEQFF	many	TRBV6-6	TRBJ2-1	.
TGTGCCAGCAGTTTCGGCGGGGGAATCTACAATGAGCAGTTCTTC	CASSFGGGIYNEQFF	many	TRBV6-2/TRBV6-3	TRBJ2-1	TRBD2
TGTGCCAGCAGCCCCATGGGGAGAAACGAGCAGTACTTC	CASSPMGRNEQYF	.	TRBV11-2	TRBJ2-7	.
TGTGCCAGCAGTCTCCCGGGACAGGGGTTTAGTAGAAACACCATATATTTT	CASSLPGQGFSRNTIYF	.	TRBV28	TRBJ1-3	TRBD1
TGCAGTCCCTCACTGGGGGGAGGTGATGGCTACACCTTC	CSPSLGGGDGYTF	few	TRBV20-1	TRBJ1-2	.
TGCGCCAGCAGCTTGGTGCAGACTAACACTGAAGCTTTCTTT	CASSLVQTNTEAFF	.	TRBV5-1	TRBJ1-1	.
TGTGCCAGCAACACGGGACAGGTGACGACATTATATAGCAATCAGCCCCAGCATTTT	CASNTGQVTTLYSNQPQHF	.	TRBV3-1	TRBJ1-5	TRBD1
TGTGCCAGCAGTTTTAGCCAGGGAGGCTATGGCTACACCTTC	CASSFSQGGYGYTF	.	TRBV12-3/TRBV12-4	TRBJ1-2	.
TGTGCCAGCAATGGAGGGCGTTTTATCTCACCCCTCCACTTT	CASNGGRFISPLHF	few	TRBV7-2	TRBJ1-6	.
TGCGCCAGCAGCTTGACAGGGATGAGCAATCAGCCCCAGCATTTT	CASSLTGMSNQPQHF	many	TRBV5-1	TRBJ1-5	.
TGTGCCAGCAGTGAATCTAGAGGGGTGGATAGCAATCAGCCCCAGCATTTT	CASSESRGVDSNQPQHF	.	TRBV25-1	TRBJ1-5	.
TGTGCCAGCAGTACAGACAGGGATGGCTACACCTTC	CASSTDRDGYTF	many	TRBV12-3/TRBV12-4	TRBJ1-2	TRBD1
TGCAGTGCTATCATAGCGGCCGGTTACAATGAGCAGTTCTTC	CSAIIAAGYNEQFF	.	TRBV20-1	TRBJ2-1	.
TGTGCCAGCAGCTTGGTATATCGGGTCAATCATCCCTATGAGCAGTTCTTC	CASSLVYRVNHPYEQFF	.	TRBV5-4	TRBJ2-1	.
TGTGCCAGCAGGGACAGGGTATGGTACAATGAGCAGTTCTTC	CASRDRVWYNEQFF	many	TRBV5-8	TRBJ2-1	TRBD1
TGTGCCAGCAGCGTTGCTAGCTCCCCCTACGAGCAGTACTTC	CASSVASSPYEQYF	many	TRBV9	TRBJ2-7	.
TGTGCCAGCAGCTTTTATGCCCTCGACAGGGACTATGGCTACACCTTC	CASSFYALDRDYGYTF	.	TRBV7-8	TRBJ1-2	TRBD1
TGCAGCGTTGTAGGCCCACCGACCTACGAGCAGTACTTC	CSVVGPPTYEQYF	many	TRBV29-1	TRBJ2-7	.
TGCGCCAGCAGCCAAGAAGGTGGGTCGAGCAATCAGCCCCAGCATTTT	CASSQEGGSSNQPQHF	.	TRBV4-1	TRBJ1-5	.
TGTGCCAGCAGCAACCGGGACTCTGAAGCTTTCTTT	CASSNRDSEAFF	.	TRBV11-3	TRBJ1-1	.
TGCGCCAGCAGCCGAGACAGGCAAGAGGCCCAGTACTTC	CASSRDRQEAQYF	few	TRBV4-3	TRBJ2-5	.
TGTGCCAGCAACGACAGGTTTACCTACAATGAGCAGTTCTTC	CASNDRFTYNEQFF	.	TRBV7-8	TRBJ2-1	.
TGCAGTGCTGGAGTGAGGACGAACACCGGGGAGCTGTTTTTT	CSAGVRTNTGELFF	few	TRBV20-1	TRBJ2-2	.
TGTGCCAGTACTATGGGACAGGTTATATACACCGGGGGGCTGTTTTTT	CASTMGQVIYTGGLFF	.	TRBV14	TRBJ2-2	TRBD1